The subject of this entry is one TCR beta chain. The antigen is unknown. The sample belongs to a study of T cells in tumors after PD-1 blockade. Study information: A subset received ongoing vismodegib 150 mg daily alongside anti-PD-1 therapy. Study-level findings and limits: Only pre- versus post-treatment comparisons showed clonal replacement. Clonal replacement, not reinvigoration, is suggested for expanded exhausted CD8+ clones after therapy.

This table comes from immunoSEQ multiplex PCR, and its TCRdb copy is limited to in-frame clones, with some not included. This repertoire shows 1,600 or so clones, roughly 74% found once; its top ten account for 10% to 12%. Trimming cost V 8 bases and J 5 bases; bases outside gene matches: 12. Germline CDR1 is MNHEY and CDR2 is SMNVEV (reference sequence). The CDR3 is 14 residues long. The specimen was tumor tissue, collected after anti-PD-1 treatment. The receptor was derived from a human donor with basal cell carcinoma. The gene calls are TRBV27 and TRBJ2-7; 7 nucleotides line up with TRBD1. The CDR3 DNA follows: TGTGCCAGCCGGCCGACAGGGTCCCCCCACGAGCAGTACTTC. It is translated as CASRPTGSPHEQYF.